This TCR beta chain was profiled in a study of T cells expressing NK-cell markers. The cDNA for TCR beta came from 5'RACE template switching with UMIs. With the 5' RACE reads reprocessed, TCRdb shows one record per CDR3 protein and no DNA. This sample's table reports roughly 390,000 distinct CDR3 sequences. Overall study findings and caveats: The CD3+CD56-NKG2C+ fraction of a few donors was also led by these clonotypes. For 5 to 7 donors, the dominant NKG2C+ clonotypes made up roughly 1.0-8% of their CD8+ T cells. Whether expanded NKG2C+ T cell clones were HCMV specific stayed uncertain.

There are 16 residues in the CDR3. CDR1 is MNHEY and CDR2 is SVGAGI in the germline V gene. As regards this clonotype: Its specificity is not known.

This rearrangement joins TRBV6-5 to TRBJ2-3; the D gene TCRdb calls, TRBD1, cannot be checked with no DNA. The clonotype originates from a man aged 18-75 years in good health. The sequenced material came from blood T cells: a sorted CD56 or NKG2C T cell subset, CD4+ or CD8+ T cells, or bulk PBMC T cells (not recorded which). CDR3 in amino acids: CASRRQGAGRTDTQYF.